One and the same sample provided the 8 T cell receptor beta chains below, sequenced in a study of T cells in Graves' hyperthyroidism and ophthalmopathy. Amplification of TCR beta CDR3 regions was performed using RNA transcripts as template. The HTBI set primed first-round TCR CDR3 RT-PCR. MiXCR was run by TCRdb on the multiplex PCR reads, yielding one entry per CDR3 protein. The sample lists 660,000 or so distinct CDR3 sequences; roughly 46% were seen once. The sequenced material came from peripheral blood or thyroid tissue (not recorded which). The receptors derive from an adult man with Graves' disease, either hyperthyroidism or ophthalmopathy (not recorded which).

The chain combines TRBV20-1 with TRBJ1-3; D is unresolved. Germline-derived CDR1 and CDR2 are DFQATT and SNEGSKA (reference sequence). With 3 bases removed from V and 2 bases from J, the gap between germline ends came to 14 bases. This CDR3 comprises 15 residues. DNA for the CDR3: TGCAGTGCTAGTGAGGGCTCGGTTCCTGGAAACACCATATATTTT. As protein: CSASEGSVPGNTIYF.

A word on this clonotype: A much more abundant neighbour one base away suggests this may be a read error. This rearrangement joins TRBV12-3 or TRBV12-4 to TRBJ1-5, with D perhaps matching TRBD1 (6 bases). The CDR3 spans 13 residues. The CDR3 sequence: CASSQGQNQPRHF. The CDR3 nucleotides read TGTGCCAGCAGCCAAGGACAGAATCAGCCCCGGCATTTT.

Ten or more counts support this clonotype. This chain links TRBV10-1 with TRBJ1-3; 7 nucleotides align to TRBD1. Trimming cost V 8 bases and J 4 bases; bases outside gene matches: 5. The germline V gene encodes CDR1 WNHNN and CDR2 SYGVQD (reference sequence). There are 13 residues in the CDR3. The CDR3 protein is CASQGDNGNTIYF. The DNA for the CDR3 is TGCGCCAGCCAGGGGGATAACGGAAACACCATATATTTT.

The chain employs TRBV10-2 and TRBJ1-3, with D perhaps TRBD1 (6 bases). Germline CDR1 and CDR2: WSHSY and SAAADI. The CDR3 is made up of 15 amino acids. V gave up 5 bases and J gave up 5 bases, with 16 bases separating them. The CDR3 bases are TGCGCCAGCAGTCCCGGGGGCGGGTCTAGAAACACCATATATTTT. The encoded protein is CASSPGGGSRNTIYF.

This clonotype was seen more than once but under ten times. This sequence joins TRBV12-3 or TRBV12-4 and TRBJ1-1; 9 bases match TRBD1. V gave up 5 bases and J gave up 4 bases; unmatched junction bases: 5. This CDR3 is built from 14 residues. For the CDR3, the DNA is TGTGCCAGCAGTGCTGCGACAGGGGGCACTGAAGCTTTCTTT. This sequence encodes CASSAATGGTEAFF.

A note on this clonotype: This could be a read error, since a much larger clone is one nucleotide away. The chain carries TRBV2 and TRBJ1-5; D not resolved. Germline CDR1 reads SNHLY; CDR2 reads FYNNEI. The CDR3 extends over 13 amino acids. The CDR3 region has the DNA TGTGCCGGCAGTGCTGGGGAGGTTCGTCCCCAGCATTTT. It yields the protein CAGSAGEVRPQHF. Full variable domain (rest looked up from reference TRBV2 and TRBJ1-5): EPEVTQTPSHQVTQMGQEVILRCVPISNHLYFYWYRQILGQKVEFLVSFYNNEISEKSEIFDDQFSVERPDGSNFTLKIRSTKLEDSAMYFCAGSAGEVRPQHFGDGTRLSIL.

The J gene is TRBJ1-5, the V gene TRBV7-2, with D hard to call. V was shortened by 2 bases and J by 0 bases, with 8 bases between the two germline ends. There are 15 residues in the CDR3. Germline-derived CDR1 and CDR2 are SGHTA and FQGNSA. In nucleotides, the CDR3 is TGTGCCAGCAGCTTAAACGGACTTAGCAATCAGCCCCAGCATTTT. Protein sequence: CASSLNGLSNQPQHF.

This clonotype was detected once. In DNA form, the CDR3 reads TGTGCCAGCAGCTCAGAAAGGGGGGCCGCTGGCGGGGAGCTGTTTTTT. Translation: CASSSERGAAGGELFF. The genes are TRBV7-9 and TRBJ2-2, with D possibly being TRBD1 or TRBD2 (6 bases each). This CDR3 comprises 16 residues. Deletions cut 4 bases from V and 7 bases from J, with 19 bases between. Germline CDR1 and CDR2: SEHNR and FQNEAQ (reference sequence).